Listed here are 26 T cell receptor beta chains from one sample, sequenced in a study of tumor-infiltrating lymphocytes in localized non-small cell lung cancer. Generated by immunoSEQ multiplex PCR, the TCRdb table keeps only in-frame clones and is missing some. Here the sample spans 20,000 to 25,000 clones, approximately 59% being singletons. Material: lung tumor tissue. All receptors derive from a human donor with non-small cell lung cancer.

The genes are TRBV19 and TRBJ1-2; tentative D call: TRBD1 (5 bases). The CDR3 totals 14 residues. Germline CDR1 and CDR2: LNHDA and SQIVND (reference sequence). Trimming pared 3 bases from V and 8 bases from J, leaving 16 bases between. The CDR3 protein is CASSITGLTGGYTF. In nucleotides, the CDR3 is TGTGCCAGTAGTATCACGGGACTTACGGGAGGCTACACCTTC. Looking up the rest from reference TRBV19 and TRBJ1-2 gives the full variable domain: DGGITQSPKYLFRKEGQNVTLSCEQNLNHDAMYWYRQDPGQGLRLIYYSQIVNDFQKGDIAEGYSVSREKKESFPLTVTSAQKNPTAFYLCASSITGLTGGYTFGSGTRLTVV.

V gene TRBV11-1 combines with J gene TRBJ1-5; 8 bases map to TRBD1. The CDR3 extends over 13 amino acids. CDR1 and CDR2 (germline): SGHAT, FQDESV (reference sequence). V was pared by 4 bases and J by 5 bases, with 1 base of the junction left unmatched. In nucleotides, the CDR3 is TGTGCCAGCAGCTCGGGACAGGATCAGCCCCAGCATTTT. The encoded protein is CASSSGQDQPQHF.

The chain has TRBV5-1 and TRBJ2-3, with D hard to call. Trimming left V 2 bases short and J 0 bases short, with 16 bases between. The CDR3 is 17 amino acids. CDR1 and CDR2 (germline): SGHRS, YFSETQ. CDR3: CASSFLVVPDSTDTQYF. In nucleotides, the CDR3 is TGCGCCAGCAGCTTTCTTGTCGTCCCGGACAGCACAGATACGCAGTATTTT.

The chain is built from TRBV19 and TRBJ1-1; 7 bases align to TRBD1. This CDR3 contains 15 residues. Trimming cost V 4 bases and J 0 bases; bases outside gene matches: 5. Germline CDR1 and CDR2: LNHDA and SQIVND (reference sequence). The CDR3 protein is CASSTWTGLNTEAFF. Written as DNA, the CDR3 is TGTGCCAGTAGTACCTGGACAGGACTGAACACTGAAGCTTTCTTT.

CDR3 sequence (DNA): TGTGCCAGCACCCTAACGGGGGAGACCCAGTACTTC. Residues: CASTLTGETQYF. The V call is TRBV7-2, the J call TRBJ2-5; weak D call: TRBD2 (5 bases). Trimming left V 7 bases short and J 5 bases short, with 11 bases between. The length of the CDR3 is 12 residues. CDR1 and CDR2 from the germline V gene are SGHTA and FQGNSA.

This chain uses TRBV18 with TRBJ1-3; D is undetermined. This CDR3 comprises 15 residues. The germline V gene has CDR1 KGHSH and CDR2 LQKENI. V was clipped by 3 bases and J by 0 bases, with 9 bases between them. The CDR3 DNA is TGTGCCAGCTCACCTAATGCAGCCTCTGGAAACACCATATATTTT. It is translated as CASSPNAASGNTIYF.

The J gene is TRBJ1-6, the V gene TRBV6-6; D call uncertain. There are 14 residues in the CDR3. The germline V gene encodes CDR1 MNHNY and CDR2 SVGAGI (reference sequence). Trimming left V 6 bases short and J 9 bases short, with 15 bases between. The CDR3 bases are TGTGCCAGCAGCAATGCCCCGACTGGTTCACCCCTCCACTTT. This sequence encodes CASSNAPTGSPLHF.

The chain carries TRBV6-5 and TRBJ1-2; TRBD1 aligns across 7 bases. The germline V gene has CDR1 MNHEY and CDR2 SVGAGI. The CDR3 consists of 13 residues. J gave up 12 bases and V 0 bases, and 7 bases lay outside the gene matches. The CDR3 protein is CASSYSGGAVHTF. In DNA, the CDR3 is TGTGCCAGCAGTTACTCAGGGGGCGCAGTCCACACCTTC.

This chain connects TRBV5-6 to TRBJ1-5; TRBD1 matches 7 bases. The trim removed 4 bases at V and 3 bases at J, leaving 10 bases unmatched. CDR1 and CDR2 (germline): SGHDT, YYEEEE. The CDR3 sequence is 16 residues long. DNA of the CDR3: TGTGCCAGCAGCCTCGGCGCGGGACAGACCAATCAGCCCCAGCATTTT. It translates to CASSLGAGQTNQPQHF.

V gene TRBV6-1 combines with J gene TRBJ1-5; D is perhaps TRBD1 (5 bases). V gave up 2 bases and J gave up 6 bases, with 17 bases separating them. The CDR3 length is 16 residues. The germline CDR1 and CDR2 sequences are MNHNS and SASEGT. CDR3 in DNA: TGTGCCAGCAGTGAAAACTGGGACCCCCGGGGTCAGCCCCAGCATTTT. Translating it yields CASSENWDPRGQPQHF.

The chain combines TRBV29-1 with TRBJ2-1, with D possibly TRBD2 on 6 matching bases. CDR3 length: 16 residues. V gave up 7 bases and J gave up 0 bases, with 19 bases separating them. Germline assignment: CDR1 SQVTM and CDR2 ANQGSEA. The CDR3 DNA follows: TGCAGCGGGGTGTATCTGACTAGGGGCTCCTACAATGAGCAGTTCTTC. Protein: CSGVYLTRGSYNEQFF.

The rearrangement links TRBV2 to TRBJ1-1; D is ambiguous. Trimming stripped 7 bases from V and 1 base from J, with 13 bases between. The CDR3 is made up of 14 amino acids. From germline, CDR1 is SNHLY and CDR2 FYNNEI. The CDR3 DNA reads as TGTGCCAGCACTGGGGTGGTATCGAACACTGAAGCTTTCTTT. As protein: CASTGVVSNTEAFF.

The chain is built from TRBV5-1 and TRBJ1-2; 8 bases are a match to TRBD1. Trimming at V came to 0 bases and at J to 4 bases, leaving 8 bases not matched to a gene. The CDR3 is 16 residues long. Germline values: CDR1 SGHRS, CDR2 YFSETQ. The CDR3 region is CASSLGAAGGGYGYTF. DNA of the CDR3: TGCGCCAGCAGCTTGGGGGCGGCAGGGGGCGGCTATGGCTACACCTTC.

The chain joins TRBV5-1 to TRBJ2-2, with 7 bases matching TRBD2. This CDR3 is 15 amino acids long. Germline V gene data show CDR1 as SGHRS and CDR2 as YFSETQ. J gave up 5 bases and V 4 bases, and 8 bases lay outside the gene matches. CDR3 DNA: TGCGCCAGCAGCGACCCTAGCGGCTCTACCGGGGAGCTGTTTTTT. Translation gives CASSDPSGSTGELFF.

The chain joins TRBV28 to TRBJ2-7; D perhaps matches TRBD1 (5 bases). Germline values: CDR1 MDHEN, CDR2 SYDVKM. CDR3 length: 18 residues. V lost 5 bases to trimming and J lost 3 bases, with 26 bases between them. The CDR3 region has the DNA TGTGCCAGCAGTCCCCTGGCCCCTCCGGACAAGAACTACTACGAGCAGTACTTC. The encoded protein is CASSPLAPPDKNYYEQYF.

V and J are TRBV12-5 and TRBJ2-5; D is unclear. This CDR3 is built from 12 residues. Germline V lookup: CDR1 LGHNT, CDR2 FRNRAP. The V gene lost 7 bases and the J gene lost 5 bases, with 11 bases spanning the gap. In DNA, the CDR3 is TGTGCTAGTGCCTCCGAAGGGGAGACCCAGTACTTC. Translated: CASASEGETQYF.

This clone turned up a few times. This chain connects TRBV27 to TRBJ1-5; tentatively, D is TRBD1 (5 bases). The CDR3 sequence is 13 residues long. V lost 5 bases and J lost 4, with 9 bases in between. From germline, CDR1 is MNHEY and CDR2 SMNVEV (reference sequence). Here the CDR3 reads CASSLRGNQPQHF. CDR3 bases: TGTGCCAGCAGTCTCCGGGGGAATCAGCCCCAGCATTTT.

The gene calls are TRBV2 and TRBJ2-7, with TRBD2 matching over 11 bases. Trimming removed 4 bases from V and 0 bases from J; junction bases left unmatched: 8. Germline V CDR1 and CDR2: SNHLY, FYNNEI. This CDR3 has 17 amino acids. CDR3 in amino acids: CASSAYLAGGLSYEQYF. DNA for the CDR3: TGTGCCAGCAGTGCCTACCTAGCGGGAGGACTCTCCTACGAGCAGTACTTC. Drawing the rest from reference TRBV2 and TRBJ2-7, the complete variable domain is EPEVTQTPSHQVTQMGQEVILRCVPISNHLYFYWYRQILGQKVEFLVSFYNNEISEKSEIFDDQFSVERPDGSNFTLKIRSTKLEDSAMYFCASSAYLAGGLSYEQYFGPGTRLTVT.

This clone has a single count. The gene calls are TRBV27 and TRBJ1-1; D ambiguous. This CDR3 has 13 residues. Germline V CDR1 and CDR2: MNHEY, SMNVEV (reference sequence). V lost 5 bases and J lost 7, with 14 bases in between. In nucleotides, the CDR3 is TGTGCCAGCAGTAGGCCCCCGAAGGGTGAAGCTTTCTTT. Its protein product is CASSRPPKGEAFF.

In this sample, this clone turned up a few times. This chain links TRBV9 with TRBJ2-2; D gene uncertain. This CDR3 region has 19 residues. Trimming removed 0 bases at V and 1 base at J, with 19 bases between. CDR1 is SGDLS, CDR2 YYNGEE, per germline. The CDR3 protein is CASSVEDLGGRMNTGELFF. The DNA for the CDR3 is TGTGCCAGCAGCGTAGAAGACCTGGGTGGACGGATGAACACCGGGGAGCTGTTTTTT.

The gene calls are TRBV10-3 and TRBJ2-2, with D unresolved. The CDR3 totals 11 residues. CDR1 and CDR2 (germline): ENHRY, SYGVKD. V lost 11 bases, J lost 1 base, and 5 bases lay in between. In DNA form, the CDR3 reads TGTGCCTCCGGGAACACCGGGGAGCTGTTTTTT. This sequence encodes CASGNTGELFF.

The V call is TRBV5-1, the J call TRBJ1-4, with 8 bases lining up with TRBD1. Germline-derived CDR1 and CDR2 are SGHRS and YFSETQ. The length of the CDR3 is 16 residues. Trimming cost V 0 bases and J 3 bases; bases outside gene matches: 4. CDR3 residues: CASSLEGTGANEKLFF. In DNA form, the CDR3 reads TGCGCCAGCAGCTTGGAGGGGACAGGAGCTAATGAAAAACTGTTTTTT. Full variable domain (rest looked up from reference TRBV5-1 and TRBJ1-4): KAGVTQTPRYLIKTRGQQVTLSCSPISGHRSVSWYQQTPGQGLQFLFEYFSETQRNKGNFPGRFSGRQFSNSRSEMNVSTLELGDSALYLCASSLEGTGANEKLFFGSGTQLSVL.

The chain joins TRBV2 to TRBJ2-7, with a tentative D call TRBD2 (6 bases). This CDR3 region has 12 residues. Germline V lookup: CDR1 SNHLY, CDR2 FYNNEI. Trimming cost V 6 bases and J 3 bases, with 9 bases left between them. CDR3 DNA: TGTGCCAGCAGGCGGGACGGCTACGAGCAGTACTTC. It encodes CASRRDGYEQYF. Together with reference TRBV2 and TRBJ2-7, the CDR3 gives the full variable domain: EPEVTQTPSHQVTQMGQEVILRCVPISNHLYFYWYRQILGQKVEFLVSFYNNEISEKSEIFDDQFSVERPDGSNFTLKIRSTKLEDSAMYFCASRRDGYEQYFGPGTRLTVT.

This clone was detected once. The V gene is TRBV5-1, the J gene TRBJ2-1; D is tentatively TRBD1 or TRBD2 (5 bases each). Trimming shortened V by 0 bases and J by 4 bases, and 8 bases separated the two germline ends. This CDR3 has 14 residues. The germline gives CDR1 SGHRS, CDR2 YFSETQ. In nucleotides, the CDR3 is TGCGCCAGCAGCTTGGGAGAGGGGTACAATGAGCAGTTCTTC. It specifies CASSLGEGYNEQFF.

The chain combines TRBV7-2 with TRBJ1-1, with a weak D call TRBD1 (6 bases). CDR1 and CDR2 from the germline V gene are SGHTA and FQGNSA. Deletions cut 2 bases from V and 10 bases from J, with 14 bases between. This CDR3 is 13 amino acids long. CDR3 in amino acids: CASSLQGWGRAFF. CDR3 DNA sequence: TGTGCCAGCAGCTTACAGGGTTGGGGGCGAGCTTTCTTT.

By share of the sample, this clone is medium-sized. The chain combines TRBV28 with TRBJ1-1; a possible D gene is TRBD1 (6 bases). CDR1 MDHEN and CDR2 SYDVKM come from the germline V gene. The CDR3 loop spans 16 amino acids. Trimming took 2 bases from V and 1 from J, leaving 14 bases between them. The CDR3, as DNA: TGTGCCAGCAGTTTAGGGGGGGCGAAGAGGAACACTGAAGCTTTCTTT. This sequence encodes CASSLGGAKRNTEAFF.